This TCR beta chain comes out of a study of T cell responses to AZD1222 COVID-19 vaccine. Study information: Pooled in the analysis were second doses at about 4 or about 12 weeks.

The assay was immunoSEQ multiplex PCR, and TCRdb's table has in-frame clones only and misses some. The sample includes around 110,000 clones, around 90% of them seen just once. With 7 bases removed from V and 4 bases from J, the gap between germline ends came to 16 bases. The CDR3 has 13 amino acids. The germline V gene has CDR1 SQVTM and CDR2 ANQGSEA. Sequencing used peripheral blood, obtained on day 0 of AZD1222 vaccination. The rearrangement links TRBV29-1 to TRBJ1-1; D ambiguous. The clonotype was recovered from an adult in good health. CDR3 sequence reads: CSAAPSRGTEAFF. The CDR3 DNA sequence: TGCAGCGCCGCTCCGTCGCGGGGCACTGAAGCTTTCTTT.